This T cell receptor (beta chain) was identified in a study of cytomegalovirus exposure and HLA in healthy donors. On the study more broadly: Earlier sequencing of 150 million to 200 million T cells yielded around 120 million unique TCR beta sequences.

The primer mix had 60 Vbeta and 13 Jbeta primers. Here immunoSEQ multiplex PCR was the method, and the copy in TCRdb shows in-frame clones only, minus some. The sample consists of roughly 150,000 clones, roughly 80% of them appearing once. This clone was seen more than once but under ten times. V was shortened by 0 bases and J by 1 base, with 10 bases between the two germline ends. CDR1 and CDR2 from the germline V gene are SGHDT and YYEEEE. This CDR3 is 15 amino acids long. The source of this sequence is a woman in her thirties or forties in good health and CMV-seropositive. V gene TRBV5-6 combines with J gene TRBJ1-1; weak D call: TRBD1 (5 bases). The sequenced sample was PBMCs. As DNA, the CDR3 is TGTGCCAGCAGCTTGGTGTACGACAGGAACACTGAAGCTTTCTTT. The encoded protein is CASSLVYDRNTEAFF.